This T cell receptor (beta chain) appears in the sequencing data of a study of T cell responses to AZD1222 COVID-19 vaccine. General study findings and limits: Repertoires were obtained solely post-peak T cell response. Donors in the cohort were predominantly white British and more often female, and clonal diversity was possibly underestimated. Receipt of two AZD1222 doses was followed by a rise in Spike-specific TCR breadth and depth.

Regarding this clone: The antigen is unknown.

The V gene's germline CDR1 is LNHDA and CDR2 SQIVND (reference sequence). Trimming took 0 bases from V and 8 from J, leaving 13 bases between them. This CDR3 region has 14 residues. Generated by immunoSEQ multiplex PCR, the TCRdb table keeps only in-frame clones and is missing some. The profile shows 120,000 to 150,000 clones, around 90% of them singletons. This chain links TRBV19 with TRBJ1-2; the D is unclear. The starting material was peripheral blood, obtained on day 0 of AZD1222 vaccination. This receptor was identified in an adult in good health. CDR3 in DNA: TGTGCCAGTAGTATAGAACGGGCCCGGAGGGGCTACACCTTC. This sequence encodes CASSIERARRGYTF.